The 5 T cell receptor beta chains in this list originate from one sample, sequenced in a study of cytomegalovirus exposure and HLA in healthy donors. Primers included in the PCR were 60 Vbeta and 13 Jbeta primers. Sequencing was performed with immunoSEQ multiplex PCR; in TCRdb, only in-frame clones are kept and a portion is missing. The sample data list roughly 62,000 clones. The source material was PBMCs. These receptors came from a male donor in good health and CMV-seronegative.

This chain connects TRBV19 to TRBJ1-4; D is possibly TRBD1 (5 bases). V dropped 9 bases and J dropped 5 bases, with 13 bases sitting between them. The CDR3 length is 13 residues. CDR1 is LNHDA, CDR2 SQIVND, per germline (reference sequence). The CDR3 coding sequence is TGTGCCAGCGCTGACTGGGGCAATGAAAAACTGTTTTTT. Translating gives CASADWGNEKLFF.

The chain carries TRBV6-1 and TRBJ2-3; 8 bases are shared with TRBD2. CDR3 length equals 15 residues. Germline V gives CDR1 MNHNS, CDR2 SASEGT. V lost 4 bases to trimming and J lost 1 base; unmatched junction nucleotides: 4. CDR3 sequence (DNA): TGTGCCAGCAGTGGGGGGGGACTAGGCACAGATACGCAGTATTTT. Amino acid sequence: CASSGGGLGTDTQYF.

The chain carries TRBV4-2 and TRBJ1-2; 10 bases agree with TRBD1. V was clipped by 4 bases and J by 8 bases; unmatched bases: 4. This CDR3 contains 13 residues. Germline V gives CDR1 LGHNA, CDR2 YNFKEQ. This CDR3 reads CASSPGTGEGYTF. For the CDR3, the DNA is TGTGCCAGCAGCCCCGGGACAGGGGAAGGCTACACCTTC.

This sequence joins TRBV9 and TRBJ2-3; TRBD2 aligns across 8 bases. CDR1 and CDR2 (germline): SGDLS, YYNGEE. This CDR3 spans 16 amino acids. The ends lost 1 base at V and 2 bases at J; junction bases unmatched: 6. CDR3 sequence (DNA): TGTGCCAGCAGCGTATACGGGGGGGGAGACACAGATACGCAGTATTTT. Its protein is CASSVYGGGDTDTQYF.

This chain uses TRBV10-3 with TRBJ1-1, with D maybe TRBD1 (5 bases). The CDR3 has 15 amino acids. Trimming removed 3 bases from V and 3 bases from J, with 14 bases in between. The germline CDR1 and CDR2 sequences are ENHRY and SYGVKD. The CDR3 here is CAISERDSRDTEAFF. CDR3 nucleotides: TGTGCCATCAGTGAAAGGGACTCAAGGGACACTGAAGCTTTCTTT.